The 18 T cell receptor beta chains given below trace back to one sample, sequenced in a study of blood T cell repertoires in COVID-19 (dated by TCRdb to between 2020 and 2021). Library method: the immunoSEQ multiplex PCR assay. Drawn from immuneACCESS, this table holds only the in-frame rearrangements with V and J called that TCRdb kept. Clones are partly lost; checked studies trace under half to an unresolved V gene and leave the rest unexplained. For this sample the table gives around 100,000 clones, of which more than 80% were detected only once. The ten biggest clones cover approximately 3.5% of the sample. Sequencing was performed on peripheral blood. These receptors were taken from a woman aged 60-75 years with acute or convalescent COVID-19.

This clone was counted only a few times. This chain uses TRBV20-1 with TRBJ2-7; 8 bases are shared with TRBD1. J was trimmed by 3 bases and V by 3 bases; bases with no gene match: 7. This CDR3 contains 14 residues. Germline CDR1 DFQATT, CDR2 SNEGSKA (reference sequence). CDR3 DNA sequence: TGCAGTGCTAGTCCGACAGGGGTTATCTACGAGCAGTACTTC. This translates into CSASPTGVIYEQYF.

The V call is TRBV10-1, the J call TRBJ1-5; 8 positions agree with TRBD1. The germline CDR1 and CDR2 sequences are WNHNN and SYGVQD (reference sequence). Trimming cost V 0 bases and J 7 bases; bases outside gene matches: 5. The CDR3 extends over 15 amino acids. The CDR3 bases are TGCGCCAGCAGTGAGTCCGGACAGGGAGGACAGCCCCAGCATTTT. It yields the protein CASSESGQGGQPQHF.

This CDR3 reads CASSVGSDRGSAEAFF. DNA for the CDR3: TGTGCCAGCAGCGTAGGATCGGACAGAGGGAGTGCTGAAGCTTTCTTT. V usage is TRBV9 and J usage is TRBJ1-1; D may be TRBD1 (6 bases). CDR1 and CDR2 (germline): SGDLS, YYNGEE. The CDR3 length is 16 residues. V was shortened by 0 bases and J by 6 bases, with 18 bases between the two germline ends. Complete variable domain (other parts from reference TRBV9 and TRBJ1-1): DSGVTQTPKHLITATGQRVTLRCSPRSGDLSVYWYQQSLDQGLQFLIQYYNGEERAKGNILERFSAQQFPDLHSELNLSSLELGDSALYFCASSVGSDRGSAEAFFGQGTRLTVV.

The rearrangement links TRBV21-1 to TRBJ2-7; the table's D call, TRBD2, has no DNA check behind it. TRBV21-1 is recorded as a pseudogene. CDR3 size: 14 residues. The CDR3 loop is CASSREVRSYEQYF. CDR3 nucleotides: TGTGCCAGCAGTCGGGAAGTACGGTCCTACGAGCAGTACTTC.

The chain couples TRBV11-2 to TRBJ1-3; TRBD1 is a possible D gene (5 bases). The CDR3 spans 15 residues. The V and J ends lost 1 base and 2 bases respectively, with 9 bases between them. Germline-derived CDR1 and CDR2 are SGHAT and FQNNGV. In DNA form, the CDR3 reads TGTGCCAGCAGCTTAGCGGGGGATACTGGAAACACCATATATTTT. This encodes CASSLAGDTGNTIYF.

The rearrangement joins TRBV9 to TRBJ1-2, with D unresolved. CDR3 length equals 12 residues. Deletions cut 0 bases from V and 6 bases from J, with 6 bases between. The V gene's germline CDR1 is SGDLS and CDR2 YYNGEE. As DNA, the CDR3 is TGTGCCAGCAGCGTAGTGGGCCATGGCTACACCTTC. Translated: CASSVVGHGYTF.

CDR3 sequence: CASSVFQKSELFF. DNA for the CDR3: TGTGCCAGCAGTGTCTTCCAAAAGAGTGAACTGTTTTTT. The chain combines TRBV25-1 with TRBJ1-4; D uncertain. The germline V gene encodes CDR1 MGHDK and CDR2 SYGVNS. This CDR3 is built from 13 residues. V shed 4 bases and J shed 12 bases, with 15 bases lying between them.

The gene calls are TRBV5-1 and TRBJ1-1, with a possible D match to TRBD1 (6 bases). CDR1 SGHRS and CDR2 YFSETQ come from the germline V gene. V gave up 3 bases and J gave up 0 bases, with 9 bases separating them. The CDR3 extends over 14 amino acids. CDR3 sequence reads: CASSWTAMNTEAFF. CDR3 DNA sequence: TGCGCCAGCAGCTGGACAGCTATGAACACTGAAGCTTTCTTT. Based on the CDR3 plus reference TRBV5-1 and TRBJ1-1, the full variable domain is KAGVTQTPRYLIKTRGQQVTLSCSPISGHRSVSWYQQTPGQGLQFLFEYFSETQRNKGNFPGRFSGRQFSNSRSEMNVSTLELGDSALYLCASSWTAMNTEAFFGQGTRLTVV.

The chain joins TRBV7-9 to TRBJ2-2, with D possibly TRBD1 on 5 matching bases. The CDR3 runs 14 residues. Germline loops: CDR1 SEHNR, CDR2 FQNEAQ (reference sequence). This chain's CDR3 is CATGDAWGRGELFF. CDR3 sequence (DNA): TGTGCGACGGGCGATGCGTGGGGCAGGGGGGAGCTGTTTTTT.

This clone was observed a few times. The chain combines TRBV2 with TRBJ1-2; D is undetermined. Germline CDR1 is SNHLY and CDR2 is FYNNEI. The CDR3 has 13 amino acids. Trimming removed 5 bases at V and 3 bases at J, with 10 bases between. CDR3 region: CASSLDGYYGYTF. The CDR3 nucleotides are TGTGCCAGCAGTCTAGACGGATACTATGGCTACACCTTC. Complete variable domain (other parts from reference TRBV2 and TRBJ1-2): EPEVTQTPSHQVTQMGQEVILRCVPISNHLYFYWYRQILGQKVEFLVSFYNNEISEKSEIFDDQFSVERPDGSNFTLKIRSTKLEDSAMYFCASSLDGYYGYTFGSGTRLTVV.

V is TRBV28 and J is TRBJ1-4; TRBD1 might be the D (5 bases). The germline V gene has CDR1 MDHEN and CDR2 SYDVKM. CDR3 size: 13 residues. V was shortened by 7 bases and J by 4 bases, with 10 bases between the two germline ends. The CDR3 spells CASTVQGNEKLFF. Written as DNA, the CDR3 is TGTGCCAGCACCGTCCAGGGTAATGAAAAACTGTTTTTT. Drawing the rest from reference TRBV28 and TRBJ1-4, the complete variable domain is DVKVTQSSRYLVKRTGEKVFLECVQDMDHENMFWYRQDPGLGLRLIYFSYDVKMKEKGDIPEGYSVSREKKERFSLILESASTNQTSMYLCASTVQGNEKLFFGSGTQLSVL.

CDR3 nucleotides: TGCGCCAACAGGACAGGGGAATCCTACGAGCAGTACGTC. Translating it yields CANRTGESYEQYV. V gene TRBV10-1 combines with J gene TRBJ2-7; 9 nucleotides line up with TRBD1. CDR1 is WNHNN and CDR2 is SYGVQD in the germline V gene (reference sequence). The CDR3 covers 13 residues. Trimming at V came to 10 bases and at J to 1 base, leaving 5 bases not matched to a gene.

The chain combines TRBV10-1 with TRBJ1-6, with D uncertain. Germline CDR1 WNHNN, CDR2 SYGVQD (reference sequence). There are 13 residues in the CDR3. V lost 6 bases, J lost 10 bases, and 13 bases lay in between. CDR3 amino acids: CASRADGGSPLHF. As DNA, the CDR3 is TGCGCCAGCAGGGCCGATGGCGGCTCACCCCTCCACTTT.

The chain uses TRBV28 and TRBJ1-2; possibly TRBD1 for D (6 bases). The CDR3 runs 12 residues. Germline V gives CDR1 MDHEN, CDR2 SYDVKM. The V and J ends lost 11 bases and 6 bases respectively, with 16 bases between them. CDR3 DNA: TGTGCCGCTTACAGGGCCGCGGATGGCTACACCTTC. Its protein is CAAYRAADGYTF.

The chain couples TRBV5-4 to TRBJ2-5; 8 bases align to TRBD2. CDR1 SGHNT and CDR2 YYREEE come from the germline V gene (reference sequence). The CDR3 spans 14 residues. DNA for the CDR3: TGTGCGGGCGTGCGGGAGGCGTACCAAGAGACCCAGTACTTC. Translated, it gives CAGVREAYQETQYF. Complete variable domain (other parts from reference TRBV5-4 and TRBJ2-5): ETGVTQSPTHLIKTRGQQVTLRCSSQSGHNTVSWYQQALGQGPQFIFQYYREEENGRGNFPPRFSGLQFPNYSSELNVNALELDDSALYLCAGVREAYQETQYFGPGTRLLVL.

The rearrangement links TRBV6-6 to TRBJ1-2; D call uncertain. Trimming took 5 bases from V and 4 from J, leaving 23 bases between them. CDR3 length equals 17 residues. Germline values: CDR1 MNHNY, CDR2 SVGAGI (reference sequence). The CDR3 here is CASSRGESTLAVYGYTF. The DNA of the CDR3 is TGTGCCAGCAGTCGTGGCGAGAGCACGCTAGCTGTCTATGGCTACACCTTC.

The chain has TRBV4-1 and TRBJ2-3; the D is unclear. The CDR3 covers 13 residues. The V and J ends lost 2 bases and 6 bases respectively, with 9 bases between them. Looked up from germline, CDR1 is MGHRA and CDR2 is YSYEKL. The CDR3: CASSQNIQDTQYF. The CDR3 nucleotides are TGCGCCAGCAGCCAAAACATTCAGGATACGCAGTATTTT.

Here the CDR3 reads CASSAGFSSTDTQYF. The CDR3 region has the DNA TGTGCCAGCAGCGCTGGCTTTAGCAGCACAGATACGCAGTATTTT. The J gene is TRBJ2-3, the V gene TRBV6-1; D call uncertain. There are 15 residues in the CDR3. V lost 6 bases and J 0 bases, leaving 13 bases between the germline ends. CDR1 and CDR2 from the germline V gene are MNHNS and SASEGT.